This entry concerns a single T cell receptor beta chain. Its antigen is still unknown. All of the donors resided in Nashville, Tennessee, and each was a Caucasian adult. Libraries were prepared by immunoSEQ multiplex PCR; TCRdb keeps only in-frame clonotypes and omits some of them. The sample holds more than 2 million clones, approximately 96% seen once. This sample was included in a study of shared clonotypes between healthy human individuals. General study findings and limits: It was only blood that was sampled, and tissue repertoires likely differ. Genetic and exposure-history diversity was limited by the few donors.

The clonotype comes from a man aged 18 to 30 in good health. Sequencing was carried out using naive CD4+ T cells sorted from blood. Subset noted: CD45RA+ positively selected.

This chain's CDR3 is CASSPRTGFFEQYF. The CDR3 coding sequence is TGTGCCAGCTCCCCTCGGACAGGGTTCTTTGAGCAGTACTTC. The rearrangement uses TRBV18 and TRBJ2-7; 8 bases agree with TRBD1. The CDR3 spans 14 residues. V gave up 6 bases and J gave up 7 bases; unmatched junction bases: 11. Germline V lookup: CDR1 KGHSH, CDR2 LQKENI.